This TCR beta chain was identified during a study of human T cells and chemical hapten exposure. For the study at large: Throughout the approximately 25-week study, diphenylcyclopropenone was applied weekly to the patients' scalps.

This clonotype was detected once. The library tagged individual cDNA molecules with unique molecular identifiers. Each CDR3 protein gets one entry after TCRdb re-called the RACE reads with MiXCR. The repertoire holds some 110,000 distinct CDR3 sequences, with nearly 35% as singletons. Time point: patch test 3, about 24 weeks after DPC sensitization. Treatment given: therapeutic diphenylcyclopropenone sensitization with weekly scalp DPC. Germline V gives CDR1 SGHTA, CDR2 FQGNSA. J was trimmed by 4 bases and V by 1 base; bases with no gene match: 6. The CDR3 covers 16 residues. V usage is TRBV7-2 and J usage is TRBJ1-3; 8 bases align to TRBD1. The sequence derives from a man aged 35-49 years with alopecia areata. Some clones in this sample may be carry-over from other donors' samples. The sample here was whole blood, taken in connection with sensitization to the hapten diphenylcyclopropenone (DPC). In nucleotides, the CDR3 is TGTGCCAGCAGCTTAGGGGGCAGGGGGCCCGGAAACACCATATATTTT. Its protein product is CASSLGGRGPGNTIYF.